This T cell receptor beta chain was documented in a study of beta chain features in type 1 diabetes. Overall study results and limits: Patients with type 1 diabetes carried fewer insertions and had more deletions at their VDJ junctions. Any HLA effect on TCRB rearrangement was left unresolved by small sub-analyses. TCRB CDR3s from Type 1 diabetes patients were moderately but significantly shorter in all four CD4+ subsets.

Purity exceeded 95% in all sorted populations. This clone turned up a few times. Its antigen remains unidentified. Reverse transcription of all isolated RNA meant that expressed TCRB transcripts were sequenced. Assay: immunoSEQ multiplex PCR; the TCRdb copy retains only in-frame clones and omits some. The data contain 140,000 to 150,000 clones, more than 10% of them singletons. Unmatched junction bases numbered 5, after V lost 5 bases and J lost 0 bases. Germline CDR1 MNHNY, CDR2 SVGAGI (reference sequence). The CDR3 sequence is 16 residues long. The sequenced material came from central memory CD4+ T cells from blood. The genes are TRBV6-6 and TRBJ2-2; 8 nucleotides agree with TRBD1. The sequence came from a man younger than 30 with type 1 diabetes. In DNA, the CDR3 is TGTGCCAGCAGTACAGGGGGTGGTGCGAACACCGGGGAGCTGTTTTTT. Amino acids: CASSTGGGANTGELFF.